These 32 T cell receptor beta chains were sequenced from one sample in a study of Tregs in tolerant kidney transplant recipients. Only in-frame clones appear in the TCRdb table, and some are missing; sequencing was by immunoSEQ multiplex PCR. The sample has 110,000 or so clones; approximately 90% are singletons. Specimen: CD4+ T cells from blood. The receptor set was obtained from a human donor in good health.

CDR3 nucleotides: TGTGCCAGCAGCCCTCTTGCGGTAAGCTCCTACGAGCAGTACTTC. It encodes CASSPLAVSSYEQYF. The rearrangement uses TRBV7-8 and TRBJ2-7; D is undetermined. Trimming stripped 5 bases from V and 0 bases from J, with 14 bases between. In germline, CDR1 is SGHVS, CDR2 FQNEAQ. The CDR3 consists of 15 residues.

This chain links TRBV2 with TRBJ1-5; the D is unclear. Germline CDR1 is SNHLY and CDR2 is FYNNEI. Trimming took 6 bases from V and 0 from J, leaving 9 bases between them. This CDR3 contains 14 residues. The CDR3 loop is CASSGVYSNQPQHF. CDR3 bases: TGTGCCAGCAGCGGAGTCTATAGCAATCAGCCCCAGCATTTT.

V is TRBV30 and J is TRBJ2-2; D is possibly TRBD1 or TRBD2 (5 bases each). CDR1 and CDR2 from the germline V gene are GTSNPN and SVGIG (reference sequence). This CDR3 contains 13 residues. V gave up 5 bases and J gave up 4 bases, with 11 bases separating them. Written as DNA, the CDR3 is TGTGCCTGGGACCCTGGGGGCACCGGGGAGCTGTTTTTT. Amino acid sequence: CAWDPGGTGELFF.

The chain has TRBV5-1 and TRBJ2-5, with TRBD1 identical over 7 bases. The ends lost 4 bases at V and 2 bases at J; junction bases unmatched: 5. Germline lookup yields CDR1 SGHRS and CDR2 YFSETQ. This CDR3 has 14 amino acids. Here the CDR3 DNA reads TGCGCCAGCAGCCAAGACAGGGCACAAGAGACCCAGTACTTC. It is translated as CASSQDRAQETQYF.

V usage is TRBV18 and J usage is TRBJ1-4, with 7 bases fitting TRBD1. Per germline, CDR1 KGHSH and CDR2 LQKENI. This CDR3 region has 15 residues. After removal of 6 bases from V and 7 bases from J, the junction contained 11 bases not matched to a gene. Here the CDR3 DNA reads TGTGCCAGCTCCCCGTTAGGAGGGGGCGGTGAAAAACTGTTTTTT. It yields the protein CASSPLGGGGEKLFF.

The rearrangement joins TRBV5-1 to TRBJ2-7, with D tentatively TRBD1 (6 bases). Germline V gene sequence: CDR1 SGHRS, CDR2 YFSETQ. This CDR3 spans 14 amino acids. V was cut by 2 bases and J by 3 bases, with 12 bases left in between. CDR3 nucleotides: TGCGCCAGCAGCTTCCAGGGGAAAAACTACGAGCAGTACTTC. It translates to CASSFQGKNYEQYF.

The chain links TRBV14 to TRBJ1-2; D gene unclear. The ends were cut back, 0 bases at V and 3 bases at J, with 5 bases in the middle. The germline V gene has CDR1 SGHDN and CDR2 FVKESK. The length of the CDR3 is 13 residues. The DNA of the CDR3 is TGTGCCAGCAGCCAAGATTATCACTATGGCTACACCTTC. It translates to CASSQDYHYGYTF.

The genes are TRBV19 and TRBJ1-1; no reliable D call. CDR1 is LNHDA and CDR2 is SQIVND in the germline V gene (reference sequence). The V and J ends lost 5 bases and 6 bases respectively, with 16 bases between them. This CDR3 is built from 14 residues. CDR3 coding DNA: TGTGCCAGTAGTCCCCTCCGTGGGAAACCTGAAGCTTTCTTT. This gives the protein CASSPLRGKPEAFF. The full variable domain, its missing parts supplied by reference TRBV19 and TRBJ1-1, is DGGITQSPKYLFRKEGQNVTLSCEQNLNHDAMYWYRQDPGQGLRLIYYSQIVNDFQKGDIAEGYSVSREKKESFPLTVTSAQKNPTAFYLCASSPLRGKPEAFFGQGTRLTVV.

This clone was recorded once. The chain has TRBV4-2 and TRBJ2-3; TRBD2 matches at 9 bases. CDR3 length: 15 amino acids. CDR1 is LGHNA, CDR2 YNFKEQ, per germline. V was pared by 10 bases and J by 0 bases, with 8 bases of the junction left unmatched. The CDR3 sequence: CATRLAEPSTDTQYF. DNA of the CDR3: TGTGCCACCAGACTAGCGGAACCTAGCACAGATACGCAGTATTTT.

This chain joins TRBV7-9 and TRBJ2-5; 7 positions agree with TRBD2. There are 13 residues in the CDR3. Per the germline V gene, CDR1 is SEHNR and CDR2 is FQNEAQ (reference sequence). V lost 3 bases, J lost 10 bases, and 8 bases stayed unmatched. Here the CDR3 reads CASSLSSGGNQYF. CDR3 coding DNA: TGTGCCAGCAGCTTGTCTAGCGGAGGGAACCAGTACTTC.

CDR3 loop: CAWRIERRETQYF. DNA for the CDR3: TGTGCCTGGAGAATAGAGAGGAGAGAGACCCAGTACTTC. J is TRBJ2-5 and V is TRBV30; D not certain. The CDR3 length is 13 residues. CDR1 is GTSNPN, CDR2 SVGIG, per germline (reference sequence). The V end was cut by 3 bases, the J end by 4 bases, with 12 bases between.

This rearrangement joins TRBV6-5 to TRBJ2-7; D may be TRBD1 or TRBD2 (5 bases each). Germline V lookup: CDR1 MNHEY, CDR2 SVGAGI. The CDR3 has 11 amino acids. The V and J ends lost 5 bases and 4 bases respectively, with 6 bases between them. In nucleotides, the CDR3 is TGTGCCAGCAGTGGGGGTTACGAGCAGTACTTC. It is translated as CASSGGYEQYF.

The gene calls are TRBV11-2 and TRBJ2-1, with a possible D match to TRBD2 (5 bases). This CDR3 contains 16 residues. V was pared by 1 base and J by 0 bases, with 10 bases between. From germline, CDR1 is SGHAT and CDR2 FQNNGV. This CDR3 reads CASSLGSGSSYNEQFF. The CDR3 region has the DNA TGTGCCAGCAGCTTAGGGAGCGGTAGCTCCTACAATGAGCAGTTCTTC.

The CDR3 DNA sequence: TGTGCCAGTAGAACGGGGACACTTGGAACTGAAAAACTGTTTTTT. Translation gives CASRTGTLGTEKLFF. J is TRBJ1-4 and V is TRBV19; TRBD1 might be the D (6 bases). The germline gives CDR1 LNHDA, CDR2 SQIVND (reference sequence). V shed 6 bases and J shed 7 bases, with 18 bases lying between them. This CDR3 is 15 amino acids long.

The count of this clone is one. The CDR3 DNA follows: TGCGCCAGCAGCTTGGAGGGCAGGGCGGAAGGCTACACCTTC. Its translation: CASSLEGRAEGYTF. The chain combines TRBV5-1 with TRBJ1-2; possible D gene TRBD1, 5 bases. There are 14 residues in the CDR3. The V end lost 0 bases, the J end lost 8 bases, and 14 bases lay between the germline ends. Germline V gene sequence: CDR1 SGHRS, CDR2 YFSETQ.

The V gene is TRBV7-2, the J gene TRBJ1-1; TRBD1 aligns across 9 bases. V gave up 3 bases and J gave up 7 bases; unmatched junction bases: 15. Germline loops: CDR1 SGHTA, CDR2 FQGNSA. The CDR3 length is 17 residues. CDR3 DNA sequence: TGTGCCAGCAGCTTTAGCTTCAAGGACAGGGGTACGGTTGAAGCTTTCTTT. Its translation: CASSFSFKDRGTVEAFF.

This CDR3 reads CASSSVGTNEKLFF. The CDR3 DNA is TGTGCCAGCTCCTCGGTGGGGACTAATGAAAAACTGTTTTTT. The chain couples TRBV18 to TRBJ1-4; D remains unclear. Looked up from germline, CDR1 is KGHSH and CDR2 is LQKENI. V was trimmed by 6 bases and J by 2 bases, leaving 10 bases between them. This CDR3 has 14 residues. Complete variable domain (other parts from reference TRBV18 and TRBJ1-4): NAGVMQNPRHLVRRRGQEARLRCSPMKGHSHVYWYRQLPEEGLKFMVYLQKENIIDESGMPKERFSAEFPKEGPSILRIQQVVRGDSAAYFCASSSVGTNEKLFFGSGTQLSVL.

The V gene is TRBV7-8, the J gene TRBJ1-5, with D possibly being TRBD1 (5 bases). V was trimmed by 3 bases and J by 0 bases, leaving 15 bases between them. The CDR3 is 17 amino acids. Germline lookup yields CDR1 SGHVS and CDR2 FQNEAQ. This CDR3 is CASSLEGLGFSNQPQHF. For the CDR3, the DNA is TGTGCCAGCAGCTTGGAGGGGTTAGGGTTTAGCAATCAGCCCCAGCATTTT.

V gene TRBV19 combines with J gene TRBJ1-5; 11 bases are a match to TRBD1. From germline, CDR1 is LNHDA and CDR2 SQIVND (reference sequence). There are 17 residues in the CDR3. With V trimmed by 5 bases and J by 4 bases, 10 bases remained unmatched. CDR3 sequence (DNA): TGTGCCAGTAGTCCGGGACAGGGGGGCCCCTTTAATCAGCCCCAGCATTTT. This translates into CASSPGQGGPFNQPQHF.

This chain connects TRBV7-2 to TRBJ1-2; D possibly corresponds to TRBD1 (6 bases). The CDR3 is 15 amino acids. With 5 bases removed from V and 0 bases from J, the gap between germline ends came to 13 bases. CDR1 and CDR2 from the germline V gene are SGHTA and FQGNSA. The CDR3 DNA follows: TGTGCCAGCAGCCTGACAGGTACCTCTAACTATGGCTACACCTTC. Its translation: CASSLTGTSNYGYTF.

The V gene is TRBV4-2, the J gene TRBJ2-1; TRBD2 aligns across 7 bases. After removal of 0 bases from V and 5 bases from J, the junction contained 10 bases not matched to a gene. Per germline, CDR1 LGHNA and CDR2 YNFKEQ. The CDR3 spans 17 residues. The CDR3 sequence is CASSQERMVAGNNEQFF. CDR3 bases: TGTGCCAGCAGCCAAGAAAGAATGGTAGCGGGCAACAATGAGCAGTTCTTC.

The V call is TRBV2, the J call TRBJ2-1; no reliable D call. V gave up 6 bases and J gave up 1 base, with 10 bases separating them. The CDR3 sequence is 14 residues long. Germline lookup yields CDR1 SNHLY and CDR2 FYNNEI. The CDR3 region is CASRVDQSYNEQFF. DNA for the CDR3: TGTGCCAGCAGGGTTGACCAATCCTACAATGAGCAGTTCTTC.

V usage is TRBV7-9 and J usage is TRBJ1-4, with D unresolved. From germline, CDR1 is SEHNR and CDR2 FQNEAQ (reference sequence). The CDR3 extends over 13 amino acids. Trimming left V 2 bases short and J 2 bases short, with 3 bases between. The CDR3 is CASSLYTNEKLFF. The CDR3, as DNA: TGTGCCAGCAGCTTATATACTAATGAAAAACTGTTTTTT.

The chain joins TRBV5-1 to TRBJ1-5, with a tentative D call TRBD1 (6 bases). The germline CDR1 and CDR2 sequences are SGHRS and YFSETQ. CDR3 length equals 15 residues. Trimming left V 4 bases short and J 0 bases short, with 11 bases between. In DNA form, the CDR3 reads TGCGCCAGCAGCACCCTGGACAGTAGCAATCAGCCCCAGCATTTT. Translated: CASSTLDSSNQPQHF.

The chain carries TRBV6-5 and TRBJ1-4; TRBD1 is a possible D gene (6 bases). Germline CDR1 is MNHEY and CDR2 is SVGAGI. The CDR3 is made up of 14 amino acids. Deletions cut 10 bases from V and 4 bases from J, with 16 bases between. CDR3 nucleotide sequence: TGTGCCACCGGAAAGGGGGGGATTAATGAAAAACTGTTTTTT. Its translation: CATGKGGINEKLFF.

The genes are TRBV29-1 and TRBJ2-3; a possible D gene is TRBD1 (6 bases). Between the trimmed V and J ends, which lost 4 bases and 2 bases, there was a span of 10 bases. Germline V gene data show CDR1 as SQVTM and CDR2 as ANQGSEA. This CDR3 is 13 amino acids long. The CDR3 region is CSVVGATTDTQYF. The DNA of the CDR3 is TGCAGCGTTGTGGGGGCGACCACAGATACGCAGTATTTT.

The genes are TRBV7-2 and TRBJ1-1; no clear D. Germline V gives CDR1 SGHTA, CDR2 FQGNSA. The CDR3 sequence is 14 residues long. Trimming shortened V by 5 bases and J by 0 bases, and 10 bases separated the two germline ends. The CDR3 here is CASSLLGLNTEAFF. CDR3 coding DNA: TGTGCCAGCAGCCTCTTGGGCTTGAACACTGAAGCTTTCTTT.

This rearrangement joins TRBV18 to TRBJ2-1; D is uncertain. The CDR3 totals 13 residues. The germline V and J ends were trimmed by 0 bases and 7 bases, with 7 bases remaining between them. CDR1 is KGHSH and CDR2 is LQKENI in the germline V gene. The CDR3 bases are TGTGCCAGCTCACCACCTAGCCGGAATGAGCAGTTCTTC. Protein product: CASSPPSRNEQFF.

The chain is built from TRBV6-1 and TRBJ2-1, with D unclear. This CDR3 spans 11 amino acids. The germline CDR1 and CDR2 sequences are MNHNS and SASEGT. V was clipped by 3 bases and J by 15 bases, with 12 bases between them. CDR3 DNA: TGTGCCAGCAGTGACGTCATCGCTCCGTTCTTC. This gives the protein CASSDVIAPFF.

The V call is TRBV11-2, the J call TRBJ2-7, with D unresolved. The CDR3 sequence is 14 residues long. Germline CDR1 is SGHAT and CDR2 is FQNNGV. Deletions cut 6 bases from V and 2 bases from J, with 14 bases between. CDR3 region: CASRLSMVAYEQYF. The CDR3 region has the DNA TGTGCCAGCAGACTATCGATGGTCGCCTACGAGCAGTACTTC. Full variable domain (outside the CDR3, taken from reference TRBV11-2 and TRBJ2-7): EAGVAQSPRYKIIEKRQSVAFWCNPISGHATLYWYQQILGQGPKLLIQFQNNGVVDDSQLPKDRFSAERLKGVDSTLKIQPAKLEDSAVYLCASRLSMVAYEQYFGPGTRLTVT.

This chain uses TRBV5-1 with TRBJ1-6; the D gene is possibly TRBD1 (5 bases). The CDR3 has 17 residues. Deletions cut 0 bases from V and 0 bases from J, with 10 bases between. From germline, CDR1 is SGHRS and CDR2 YFSETQ. The CDR3 protein is CASSLGPGSSYNSPLHF. CDR3 sequence (DNA): TGCGCCAGCAGCTTGGGTCCAGGGAGCTCCTATAATTCACCCCTCCACTTT.

The CDR3 loop is CASSQKDSSEQYF. The CDR3, as DNA: TGTGCCAGCAGCCAAAAGGACTCCAGCGAGCAGTACTTC. The chain employs TRBV14 and TRBJ2-7; possibly TRBD2 for D (5 bases). Germline V lookup: CDR1 SGHDN, CDR2 FVKESK. V lost 2 bases, J lost 6 bases, and 11 bases lay in between. CDR3 size: 13 residues.